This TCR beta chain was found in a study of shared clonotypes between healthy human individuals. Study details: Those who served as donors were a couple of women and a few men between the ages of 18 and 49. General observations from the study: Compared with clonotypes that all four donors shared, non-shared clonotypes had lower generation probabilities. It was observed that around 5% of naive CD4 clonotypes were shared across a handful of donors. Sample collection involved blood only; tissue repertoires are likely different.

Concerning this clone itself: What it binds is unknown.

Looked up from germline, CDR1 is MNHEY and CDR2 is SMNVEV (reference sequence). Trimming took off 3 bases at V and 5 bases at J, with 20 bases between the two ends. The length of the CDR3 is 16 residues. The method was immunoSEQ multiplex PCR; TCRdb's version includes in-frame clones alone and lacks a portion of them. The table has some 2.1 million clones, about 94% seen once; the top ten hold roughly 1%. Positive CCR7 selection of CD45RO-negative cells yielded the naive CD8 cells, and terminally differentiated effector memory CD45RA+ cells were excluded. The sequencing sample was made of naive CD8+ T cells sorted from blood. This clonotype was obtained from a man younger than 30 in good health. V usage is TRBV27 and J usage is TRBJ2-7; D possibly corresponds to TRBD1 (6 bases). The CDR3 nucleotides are TGTGCCAGCAGTTTGGAGTTTAGGCAGGGGATCCACGAGCAGTACTTC. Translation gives CASSLEFRQGIHEQYF.